This paragraph reports one T cell receptor (beta chain). Donors in the study were healthy people who gave bone marrow. The data stem from a study of cytomegalovirus exposure and HLA in healthy donors. Germline assignment: CDR1 SGHDN and CDR2 FVKESK. This CDR3 has 13 amino acids. The V end lost 4 bases, the J end lost 5 bases, and 11 bases lay between the germline ends. 13 Jbeta primers and 60 Vbeta primers were used for the PCR. This table comes from immunoSEQ multiplex PCR, and its TCRdb copy is limited to in-frame clones, with some not included. The top ten clones hold 1.5% to 2% of a sample with 110,000 to 150,000 clones, around 79% of them seen once.

The sequenced material came from PBMCs. The chain uses TRBV14 and TRBJ1-1; weak D call: TRBD1 (6 bases). This sequence was found in a woman in her twenties or thirties in good health and CMV-seronegative. The CDR3 loop reads CASSLSRGTEAFF. The CDR3, as DNA: TGTGCCAGCAGCCTCTCCAGGGGAACTGAAGCTTTCTTT.